This is a list of T cell receptor beta chains from one sample in a study of T cells after yellow fever vaccination. MiXCR was run by TCRdb on the 5' RACE reads, yielding one entry per CDR3 protein. This table holds some 500,000 distinct CDR3 sequences, roughly 13% found once. The sequencing used PBMCs, collected on the day of the yellow fever booster vaccination. These receptors all come from a man under 40 who received the YFV17D yellow fever vaccine. The CDR3 runs from the conserved cysteine through the conserved F or W. A D gene is named only where the DNA matches it firmly. The listing skips clone size in some rows; elsewhere it reads once, few, many or a size class.

.,TRBJ2-7,.,TRBV5-1,TGCGCCAGCAGCCTCACGGTGTCCGGCGAGCAGTACTTC,CASSLTVSGEQYF
TRBD2,TRBJ2-1,.,TRBV5-1,TGTGCCAGCAGCCCGGGACTAGCGGGAACCAATGAGCAGTTCTTC,CASSPGLAGTNEQFF
.,TRBJ2-1,few,TRBV21-1,TGTGCCAGCACCCTACTAGCGGGAGGGCCATTTTACAATGAGCAGTTCTTC,CASTLLAGGPFYNEQFF
.,TRBJ2-5,.,TRBV19,TGTGCCAGTAGTATACAACCCGGGAGACAGTACTTC,CASSIQPGRQYF
TRBD2,TRBJ2-3,.,TRBV20-1,TGCAGTGCCCCCCCCATTAGCGGGAGGGAGCCCGATACGCAGTATTTT,CSAPPISGREPDTQYF
.,TRBJ2-3,.,TRBV3-1,TGTGCCAGCAGCCAAGATGTTGTCGGGGGCCGGGATACGCAGTATTTT,CASSQDVVGGRDTQYF
.,TRBJ2-7,.,TRBV20-1,TGCAGTGCTAGCTCGGCACCGGCCGACGAGCAGTACTTC,CSASSAPADEQYF
TRBD2,TRBJ2-3,few,TRBV12-3/TRBV12-4,TGTGCCAGCAGTTCACTACTAGCGGGAGATCTAGATACGCAGTATTTT,CASSSLLAGDLDTQYF
TRBD2,TRBJ2-7,few,TRBV20-1,TGCAGTGCTCGAGCGGGGAACTACGAGCAGTACTTC,CSARAGNYEQYF
TRBD2,TRBJ2-7,few,TRBV20-1,TGCAGTGCTTGGACTAGCGGGATTATGTTGGGGCAGTACTTC,CSAWTSGIMLGQYF
.,TRBJ2-4,.,TRBV11-2,TGTGCCAGCATCCTCGGGACCTTCGGGAACATTCAGTACTTC,CASILGTFGNIQYF
.,TRBJ1-6,.,TRBV7-2,TGTGCCAGCAGCTTAGTTCAGGCACGGGATTCACCCCTCCACTTT,CASSLVQARDSPLHF
TRBD2,TRBJ2-7,.,TRBV7-9,TGTGCCAGCAGCTTAAACGGGAGGGGACCCAGGGACGAGCAGTACTTC,CASSLNGRGPRDEQYF
.,TRBJ2-7,.,TRBV7-2,TGTGCCAGCAGCCCTAAGGGGCGACTGGACCTCTACGAGCAGTACTTC,CASSPKGRLDLYEQYF
.,TRBJ1-1,many,TRBV7-8,TGTGCCAGCAGCCTGTTGACAGGGAACACTGAAGCTTTCTTT,CASSLLTGNTEAFF
.,TRBJ2-1,.,TRBV5-1,TGCGCCAGCAGTCCCGGCAATTCCTACAATGAGCAGTTCTTC,CASSPGNSYNEQFF
TRBD1,TRBJ2-3,few,TRBV12-3/TRBV12-4,TGTGCCAGCAGTTTAGCCGGGACAGGACGTACCCGGGAGTATTTT,CASSLAGTGRTREYF
.,TRBJ2-2,.,TRBV5-1,TGCGCCAGCACCCCTACCCCGGGGGCGACCGGGGAGCTGTTTTTT,CASTPTPGATGELFF
TRBD1,TRBJ2-3,.,TRBV24-1,TGTGCCACCAGTGACCATCGGGACAGTAGCACAGATACGCAGTATTTT,CATSDHRDSSTDTQYF
.,TRBJ1-1,many,TRBV20-1,TGCAGTGCTAGAGTCCCAGTTGGATCTCCTGAAGCTTTCTTT,CSARVPVGSPEAFF
.,TRBJ2-3,.,TRBV20-1,TGCAGTGCCACCGACTGGACTAGCACAGATACGCAGTATTTT,CSATDWTSTDTQYF
TRBD1,TRBJ2-3,few,TRBV6-2/TRBV6-3,TGTGCCAGCAGTTACACGTCCACAGGGGTTCCGCAGTATTTT,CASSYTSTGVPQYF
.,TRBJ2-3,many,TRBV7-9,TGTGCCAGCCTATCTTCGGGGACAGATACGCAGTATTTT,CASLSSGTDTQYF
.,TRBJ1-2,.,TRBV20-1,TGCAGTGCTAGACGGGCCTATGGCTACACCTTC,CSARRAYGYTF